This entry lists 6 T cell receptor beta chains sequenced from one sample in a study of blood T cell repertoires in COVID-19 (TCRdb year 2020). Libraries were made using the immunoSEQ multiplex PCR assay. TCRdb provides this immuneACCESS table in a form limited to in-frame rearrangements. Some clones are lacking; in checked studies, under half of them reflect an unresolved V gene, and why the rest are absent is not known. This sample holds around 160,000 clones; 75% to 85% were observed only once. In total, the top ten clones hold roughly 3.5% of the sample. The sequencing sample was made of PBMCs or T cells enriched from blood (not recorded which). The receptors were sampled from a woman aged 55-70 years who had recovered from COVID-19.

In this sample, this clone turned up many times. The V call is TRBV27, the J call TRBJ2-5; TRBD2 aligns across 10 bases. The CDR3 loop spans 13 amino acids. V trimming: 6 bases; J trimming: 2 bases; junction bases outside the gene matches: 0. Per germline, CDR1 MNHEY and CDR2 SMNVEV (reference sequence). In nucleotides, the CDR3 is TGTGCCAGCAGACTAGCGGGGCAAGAGACCCAGTACTTC. Amino acid sequence: CASRLAGQETQYF.

This clone occurred a few times. CDR3 sequence: CAWSVGGGSTDTQYF. CDR3 nucleotide sequence: TGTGCCTGGAGTGTAGGGGGGGGAAGCACAGATACGCAGTATTTT. J is TRBJ2-3 and V is TRBV30, with a tentative D call TRBD2 (7 bases). Trimming took off 0 bases at V and 0 bases at J, with 10 bases between the two ends. Looked up from germline, CDR1 is GTSNPN and CDR2 is SVGIG (reference sequence). This CDR3 has 15 residues.

The chain has TRBV11-2 and TRBJ1-4, with TRBD1 matching 12 bases. Unmatched junction bases numbered 2, after V lost 5 bases and J lost 7 bases. The germline V gene encodes CDR1 SGHAT and CDR2 FQNNGV. This CDR3 has 14 amino acids. The CDR3 spells CASSVGQGAEKLFF. The CDR3 DNA reads TGTGCCAGCAGCGTGGGACAGGGGGCTGAAAAACTGTTTTTT.

The chain combines TRBV3-1 (or the pseudogene TRBV3-2) with TRBJ2-3, with 9 nucleotides matching TRBD2. The CDR3 has 16 residues. The ends lost 1 base at V and 6 bases at J; junction bases unmatched: 8. Germline V gene data show CDR1 as LGHDT and CDR2 as YNNKEL (reference sequence). The CDR3 region has the DNA TGTGCCAGCAGCCAAGTCTGGCGGGGGGGCCCGGATACGCAGTATTTT. It translates to CASSQVWRGGPDTQYF.

This clone was recorded a few times. This chain joins TRBV6-2 or TRBV6-3 and TRBJ2-1, with D perhaps matching TRBD2 (6 bases). From germline, CDR1 is MNHEY and CDR2 SVGEGT. Between the trimmed V and J ends, which lost 5 bases and 6 bases, there was a span of 14 bases. This CDR3 comprises 14 residues. The CDR3 bases are TGTGCCAGCAGTGCCTACATTAGCGGCAATGAGCAGTTCTTC. This gives the protein CASSAYISGNEQFF.

The rearrangement uses TRBV19 and TRBJ2-1, with TRBD1 identical over 10 bases. The germline V gene encodes CDR1 LNHDA and CDR2 SQIVND (reference sequence). The CDR3 sequence is 16 residues long. The V segment lost 4 bases and the J segment 5 bases; nucleotides outside the gene matches: 8. The CDR3 here is CASSTLDRGLNNEQFF. The CDR3 DNA sequence: TGTGCCAGTAGTACCCTCGACAGGGGGCTCAACAATGAGCAGTTCTTC.